The 19 T cell receptor beta chains listed next were all sequenced from one sample in a study of blood T cells in healthy people across ages. Through a sample-barcoded 5' primer and a J-beta primer mix, a second PCR was run for roughly 7 to 12 cycles. TCRdb reprocessed the 5' RACE reads with MiXCR, giving one entry per CDR3 protein. The repertoire includes hundreds of thousands of distinct CDR3 sequences, about 48% of them detected once, and 10% to 15% sits in the top ten. The sample taken for sequencing was blood. Receptor source: a man aged 30 to 45 in good health.

The J gene is TRBJ2-3, the V gene TRBV11-2; D remains unclear. V dropped 5 bases and J dropped 2 bases, with 17 bases sitting between them. Germline lookup yields CDR1 SGHAT and CDR2 FQNNGV. CDR3 size: 16 residues. CDR3 sequence (DNA): TGTGCCAGCAGCCTCGATAGGCTGTTGCTCACAGATACGCAGTATTTT. It specifies CASSLDRLLLTDTQYF.

V gene TRBV7-2 combines with J gene TRBJ2-3; the match to TRBD1 covers 7 bases. V lost 7 bases and J lost 6; bases outside the gene matches: 4. Germline V lookup: CDR1 SGHTA, CDR2 FQGNSA. The CDR3 has 12 residues. This CDR3 reads CASNPRGDTQYF. The DNA for the CDR3 is TGTGCCAGCAATCCCAGGGGGGATACGCAGTATTTT. The complete variable domain, with remaining parts taken from reference TRBV7-2 and TRBJ2-3, reads GAGVSQSPSNKVTEKGKDVELRCDPISGHTALYWYRQSLGQGLEFLIYFQGNSAPDKSGLPSDRFSAERTGGSVSTLTIQRTQQEDSAVYLCASNPRGDTQYFGPGTRLTVL.

The rearrangement joins TRBV20-1 to TRBJ2-1, with D possibly matching TRBD1 (6 bases). The germline CDR1 and CDR2 sequences are DFQATT and SNEGSKA (reference sequence). Trimming pared 0 bases from V and 7 bases from J, leaving 16 bases between. The CDR3 totals 15 residues. The CDR3 DNA follows: TGCAGTGCTAGAGATCGAGAGACTACAGGGAATGAGCAGTTCTTC. It specifies CSARDRETTGNEQFF.

The CDR3 nucleotides read TGTGCCAGCAGCTTAGTAGTGGCTAGCGGGGGGAATGAGCAGTTCTTC. Translated: CASSLVVASGGNEQFF. The chain couples TRBV7-2 to TRBJ2-1, with TRBD2 matching 11 bases. The CDR3 length is 16 residues. V shed 1 base and J 7 bases; nucleotides not matched to a gene: 6. Germline values: CDR1 SGHTA, CDR2 FQGNSA.

The rearrangement links TRBV6-5 to TRBJ2-3; D is uncertain. The CDR3 is 14 residues long. Trimming left V 2 bases short and J 6 bases short, with 12 bases between. Germline loops: CDR1 MNHEY, CDR2 SVGAGI. CDR3 amino acids: CASSYLSSRDTQYF. CDR3 coding DNA: TGTGCCAGCAGTTACCTAAGCAGCCGGGATACGCAGTATTTT.

V gene TRBV3-1 combines with J gene TRBJ1-5; D gene unclear. V was trimmed by 1 base and J by 1 base, leaving 8 bases between them. From germline, CDR1 is LGHDT and CDR2 YNNKEL (reference sequence). The CDR3 is 15 amino acids. The CDR3 here is CASSQGEPSNQPQHF. DNA of the CDR3: TGTGCCAGCAGCCAAGGGGAACCGAGCAATCAGCCCCAGCATTTT.

The chain is built from TRBV29-1 and TRBJ2-2, with 10 bases aligning to TRBD1. Germline V gene data show CDR1 as SQVTM and CDR2 as ANQGSEA. This CDR3 is built from 13 residues. CDR3 DNA sequence: TGCAGTGCCGGACAGGGGGTAGTTGGGGAGCTGTTTTTT. This codes for CSAGQGVVGELFF.

V and J are TRBV7-2 and TRBJ1-2; D gene ambiguous. V was pared by 7 bases and J by 1 base, with 19 bases between. This CDR3 has 16 residues. Per the germline V gene, CDR1 is SGHTA and CDR2 is FQGNSA. The DNA of the CDR3 is TGTGCCAGCAACTTTCGGCCCTCGGTGGATAACTATGGCTACACCTTC. Its translation: CASNFRPSVDNYGYTF.

The chain is built from TRBV10-3 and TRBJ2-5; TRBD1 matches 7 bases. V shed 5 bases, J shed 0 bases, and the junction held 3 bases outside the gene matches. The CDR3 contains 14 residues. Germline assignment: CDR1 ENHRY and CDR2 SYGVKD. CDR3 amino acids: CAISPGQNQETQYF. CDR3 sequence (DNA): TGTGCCATCAGTCCGGGACAGAACCAAGAGACCCAGTACTTC.

This clonotype was seen more than once but under ten times. The J gene is TRBJ1-6, the V gene TRBV27, with D hard to call. Germline V CDR1 and CDR2: MNHEY, SMNVEV (reference sequence). Trimming took 3 bases from V and 8 from J, leaving 17 bases between them. The CDR3 extends over 16 amino acids. CDR3 in amino acids: CASSFSRQNPYSPLHF. The CDR3, as DNA: TGTGCCAGCAGTTTCTCGCGGCAGAACCCTTATTCACCCCTCCACTTT.

As to this clonotype: A much larger clonotype is one base distant, so this may be a read error. The chain carries TRBV9 and TRBJ2-7; D unclear. Germline V gene data show CDR1 as SGDLS and CDR2 as YYNGEE. The CDR3 sequence is 14 residues long. V lost 0 bases to trimming and J lost 7 bases, with 14 bases between them. The CDR3 DNA is TGTGCCAGCAGCGTAGGGGGAACCTACAATGAGCAGTACTTC. This translates into CASSVGGTYNEQYF.

The rearrangement joins TRBV5-1 to TRBJ2-7, with 13 nucleotides matching TRBD2. CDR3 length: 18 amino acids. The V gene end was trimmed by 1 base and the J gene end by 3 bases; junction bases not matched to a gene: 10. Germline-derived CDR1 and CDR2 are SGHRS and YFSETQ. CDR3 nucleotides: TGCGCCAGCAGCTTGCAGACTAGCGGGGGGACTTCTTACTACGAGCAGTACTTC. Its protein is CASSLQTSGGTSYYEQYF.

This clonotype was seen only a few times. The chain couples TRBV3-1 to TRBJ2-5, with D maybe TRBD1 (6 bases). Trimming cost V 2 bases and J 2 bases, with 15 bases left between them. The CDR3 totals 16 residues. Germline loops: CDR1 LGHDT, CDR2 YNNKEL (reference sequence). The CDR3: CASSQTGTLFQETQYF. In nucleotides, the CDR3 is TGTGCCAGCAGCCAAACCGGGACACTTTTTCAAGAGACCCAGTACTTC.

CDR3 loop: CATRLAGAYYNEQFF. The CDR3 DNA sequence: TGTGCCACCCGATTAGCGGGGGCCTACTACAATGAGCAGTTCTTC. The chain couples TRBV15 to TRBJ2-1, with 9 bases that match TRBD2. CDR1 LNHNV and CDR2 YYDKDF come from the germline V gene (reference sequence). V was clipped by 8 bases and J by 3 bases; unmatched bases: 8. This CDR3 is built from 15 residues.

The J gene is TRBJ2-7, the V gene TRBV11-3; no clear D gene. The J call may be mistaken, given a closer DNA end match to TRBJ2-5. The CDR3 consists of 12 residues. Germline CDR1 is SGHNT and CDR2 is YENEEA. Here the CDR3 DNA reads TGTGCCAGCAGCTTCGTGGTGGAGACCCAGTACTTC. It translates to CASSFVVETQYF.

This clonotype has a single count. J is TRBJ2-3 and V is TRBV6-6; D call uncertain. Germline CDR1 reads MNHNY; CDR2 reads SVGAGI (reference sequence). Deletions cut 0 bases from V and 5 bases from J, with 3 bases between. The CDR3 extends over 12 amino acids. The CDR3 spells CASSYSLDTQYF. CDR3 in DNA: TGTGCCAGCAGTTACTCCCTAGATACGCAGTATTTT.

This clonotype was recorded many times. The V call is TRBV7-2, the J call TRBJ2-7; D possibly corresponds to TRBD2 (5 bases). In germline, CDR1 is SGHTA, CDR2 FQGNSA. Between the trimmed V and J ends, which lost 5 bases and 1 base, there was a span of 18 bases. The CDR3 loop spans 16 amino acids. The CDR3 protein is CASSRGGSVASYEQYF. CDR3 sequence (DNA): TGTGCCAGCAGCCGAGGAGGCAGTGTCGCTTCCTACGAGCAGTACTTC.

This rearrangement joins TRBV25-1 to TRBJ2-6, with unresolved D. Germline loops: CDR1 MGHDK, CDR2 SYGVNS. V lost 6 bases and J 2 bases, leaving 5 bases between the germline ends. This CDR3 region has 13 residues. DNA for the CDR3: TGTGCCAGCAGCACAACTGGGGCCAACGTCCTGACTTTC. This codes for CASSTTGANVLTF.

As regards this clonotype: Being one base from a much bigger clone, this may be a read error. The V call is TRBV6-2 or TRBV6-3, the J call TRBJ1-1; D is unresolved. CDR1 and CDR2 (germline): MNHEY, SVGEGT. CDR3 length: 14 amino acids. The V and J ends lost 4 bases and 1 base respectively, with 10 bases between them. The CDR3 reads CASSSKGRNTEAFF. Written as DNA, the CDR3 is TGTGCCAGCAGTTCTAAGGGTCGGAACACTGAAGCTTTCTTT.